This entry features one T cell receptor beta chain sequence. Its target is unknown. These data originate in a study of chemoradiotherapy in HPV16-positive cancers. The wider study: Candidate HPV-specific clones and shared TCR motifs came from two HPV16-positive patients.

The table came from immunoSEQ multiplex PCR; TCRdb's copy has only in-frame clones and leaves some out. The sample lists around 30,000 clones; 80% to 90% were seen once. The germline CDR1 and CDR2 sequences are KGHSH and LQKENI. The CDR3 is 15 residues long. V was pared by 3 bases and J by 2 bases, with 11 bases between. General observations from the study: During treatment, candidate HPV-specific clones and E7-related motifs expanded in tumor. In HPV16-positive patients, HPV-responsive T-cell expansion tracked better recurrence-free survival. Only a couple of HPV16-positive patients supplied the functional HPV-specificity definition.

The chain joins TRBV18 to TRBJ2-1, with unresolved D. This clonotype was sampled from a human donor with HPV-associated anogenital cancer. Here the sequenced sample was blood, taken from a patient who underwent chemoradiotherapy. The CDR3 sequence is CASSPQRQTYNEQFF. CDR3 nucleotide sequence: TGTGCCAGCTCACCTCAGAGGCAGACCTACAATGAGCAGTTCTTC.